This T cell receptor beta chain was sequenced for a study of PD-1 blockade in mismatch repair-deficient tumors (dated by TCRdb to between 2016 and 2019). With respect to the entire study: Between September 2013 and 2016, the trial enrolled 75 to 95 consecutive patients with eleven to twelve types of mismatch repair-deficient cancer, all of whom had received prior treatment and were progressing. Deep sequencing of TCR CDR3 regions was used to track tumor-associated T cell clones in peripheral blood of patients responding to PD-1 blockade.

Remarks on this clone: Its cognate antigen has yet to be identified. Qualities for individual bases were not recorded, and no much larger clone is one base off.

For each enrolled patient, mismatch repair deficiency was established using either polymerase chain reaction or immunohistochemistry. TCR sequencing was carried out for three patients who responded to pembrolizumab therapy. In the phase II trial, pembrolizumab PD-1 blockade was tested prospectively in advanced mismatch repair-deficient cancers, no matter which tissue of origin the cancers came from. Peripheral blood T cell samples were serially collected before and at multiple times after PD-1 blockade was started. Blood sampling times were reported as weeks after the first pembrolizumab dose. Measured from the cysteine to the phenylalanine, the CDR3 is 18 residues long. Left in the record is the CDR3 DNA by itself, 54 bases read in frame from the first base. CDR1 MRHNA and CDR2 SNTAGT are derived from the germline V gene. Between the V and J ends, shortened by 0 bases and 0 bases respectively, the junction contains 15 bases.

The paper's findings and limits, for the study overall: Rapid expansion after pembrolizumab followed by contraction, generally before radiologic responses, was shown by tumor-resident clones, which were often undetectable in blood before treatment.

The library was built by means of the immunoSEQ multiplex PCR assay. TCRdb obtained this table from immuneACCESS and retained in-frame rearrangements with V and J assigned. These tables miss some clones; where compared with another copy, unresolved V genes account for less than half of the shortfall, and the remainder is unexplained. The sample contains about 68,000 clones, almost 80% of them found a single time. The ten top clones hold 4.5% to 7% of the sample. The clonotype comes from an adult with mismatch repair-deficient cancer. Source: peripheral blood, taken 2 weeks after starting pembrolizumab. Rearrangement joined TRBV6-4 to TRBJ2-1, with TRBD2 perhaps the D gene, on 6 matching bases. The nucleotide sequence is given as TGTGCCAGCAGTGACTCAATACGAAAGACTAGCTCCTACAATGAGCAGTTCTTC. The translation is CASSDSIRKTSSYNEQFF.